This T cell receptor beta chain is drawn from a study of vaccination and CD4 T cells after COVID-19. Whole-study context: Overlapping spike peptides from SARS-CoV-2, HCoV-NL63, HCoV-OC43 and HCoV-229E served to stimulate the cells. Study results and limitations: Post-infection sampling omitted early timepoints and covered relatively few convalescent patients.

CDR3 length equals 14 residues. V was clipped by 5 bases and J by 1 base, with 8 bases between them. Germline values: CDR1 SGHNT, CDR2 YENEEA. Concerning this clonotype: What it recognizes is unknown.

Regarding treatment: approximately nine-day PBMC culture with coronavirus spike peptide pools or control peptides (ViraFEST assay). All positive PCR tests were dated between March and December 2020, predating US Alpha, Beta and Delta variants. Sequenced with the Oncomine TCR Beta short-read assay was DNA taken from cultured CD4+ T cells. Genomic DNA was isolated from cultured CD4+ T cells. MiXCR was run by TCRdb on the PCR reads, yielding one entry per CDR3 protein. The sample records roughly 20,000 distinct CDR3 sequences, approximately 42% being singletons. The specimen comprised CD4+ T cells from blood, cultured in vitro, sampled before SARS-CoV-2 vaccination. This sequence originates from a human donor who had recovered from COVID-19. J is TRBJ2-2 and V is TRBV11-3; D is possibly TRBD1 (6 bases). As DNA, the CDR3 is TGTGCCAGCAGCCCGGGACAGAACACCGGGGAGCTGTTTTTT. The encoded protein is CASSPGQNTGELFF.